This T cell receptor (beta chain) was identified during a study of T cell repertoires in cytomegalovirus infection (dated by TCRdb to the late 2010s). Concerning the study at large: Peptide stimulations targeted recently identified HLA-C-restricted CMV epitopes, whose presentation resists viral immunomodulation, together with well-studied HLA-B-restricted epitopes. Donor HLA type was relevant to the analysis, as public TCR beta signatures indicated carriage of CMV infection together with the matching HLA type. Study-wide findings and limitations: In the ex vivo response, HLA-C-restricted CMV-specific TCR beta clonotypes were dominant, and in two of eight donors the single most frequent clonotype came from this HLA-C-restricted group. In both this cohort and an independent cohort of 300 to 450 donors, the cumulative frequency of public TCR beta family members distinguished carriers of CMV infection plus the relevant HLA type.

The label giving this sample's treatment or condition can be read as: in vitro stimulation with specific CMV peptide epitopes to enrich CMV-specific T cells. To note about this clonotype: No cognate antigen has been identified for it. No much larger clone exists at a distance of one base, and base qualities are not known.

Sequencing took place on an Illumina HiSeq 1500. TCRdb reran the public reads through fastp at Q25 and MiXCR, keeping productive beta chains. Rows with a matching CDR3 protein are joined into one entry that keeps the most common DNA and genes. Within this sample are 450,000 to 600,000 distinct CDR3 sequences, with around 35% of them counted one time only. Roughly 17% of the sample belongs to the ten largest clones. The source was cultured PBMCs, collected from culture after CMV antigen stimulation. This TCR came from a human donor in good health (CMV status not recorded). Some clones in this sample may be carry-over from other donors' samples.

This receptor carries the CDR3 CASSSWTSKTRDTQYF. The DNA is TGTGCCAGCAGCTCCTGGACTAGCAAGACGAGAGATACGCAGTATTTT. The chain links TRBV7-9 with TRBJ2-3; 8 middle bases align to TRBD2. As encoded in the germline V gene (reference sequence), CDR1 is SEHNR while CDR2 is FQNEAQ. The CDR3 runs 16 amino acids, cysteine and phenylalanine included. Solely the CDR3 DNA is kept, with 48 bases framed from the first base. Ends trimmed: V by 4 bases, J by 5 bases; bases unmatched to a gene: 11.